The present T cell receptor (beta chain) was sequenced within a study of T cells after posttransplantation cyclophosphamide. Study-level results: Recipient CMV seropositivity and CMV reactivation strongly tracked TRB clonality. Donor CD8+ memory clones often dominated recipient blood repertoires at later times. TRB overlap between skin or GI tissue T cells and blood was limited.

The related graft donor's blood sample was taken on the day of bone marrow donation. This CDR3 comprises 15 residues. Germline V gives CDR1 SNHLY, CDR2 FYNNEI. After removal of 0 bases from V and 8 bases from J, the junction contained 2 bases not matched to a gene. Generated by immunoSEQ multiplex PCR, the TCRdb table keeps only in-frame clones and is missing some. This sample has tens of thousands of clones, with around 73% found just once. In regard to this clone: The antigen is not known.

The sequence came from a woman in her fifties or sixties in good health, CMV-negative, and a related stem cell transplant donor. Sequenced: memory CD4+ T cells sorted from PBMCs. The chain couples TRBV2 to TRBJ2-3, with 13 bases that match TRBD2. Here the CDR3 DNA reads TGTGCCAGCAGTGAAGCCGGACTAGCGGGGGTTACGCAGTATTTT. Its translation is CASSEAGLAGVTQYF. Based on the CDR3 plus reference TRBV2 and TRBJ2-3, the full variable domain is EPEVTQTPSHQVTQMGQEVILRCVPISNHLYFYWYRQILGQKVEFLVSFYNNEISEKSEIFDDQFSVERPDGSNFTLKIRSTKLEDSAMYFCASSEAGLAGVTQYFGPGTRLTVL.